The 32 T cell receptor beta chains below were found in one sample sequenced in a study of blood T cell repertoires in COVID-19. Here immunoSEQ multiplex PCR was the method, and the copy in TCRdb shows in-frame clones only, minus some. The sample contains around 150,000 clones, 80% to 95% of which appear only once. Sequencing was done on a sample of peripheral blood. Every receptor here comes from a woman in her sixties or seventies with COVID-19, enrolled during active disease.

The rearrangement links TRBV5-4 to TRBJ1-1; D uncertain. The V and J ends lost 0 bases and 4 bases respectively, with 4 bases between them. Germline assignment: CDR1 SGHNT and CDR2 YYREEE (reference sequence). This CDR3 has 12 amino acids. CDR3 coding DNA: TGTGCCAGCAGCTTGGCCAGCACTGAAGCTTTCTTT. The encoded protein is CASSLASTEAFF.

The chain is built from TRBV7-8 and TRBJ1-6; TRBD1 might be the D (5 bases). Germline assignment: CDR1 SGHVS and CDR2 FQNEAQ. The V end lost 1 base, the J end lost 3 bases, and 10 bases lay between the germline ends. This CDR3 region has 16 residues. CDR3: CASSLGQRNYNSPLHF. The CDR3 DNA reads TGTGCCAGCAGCTTAGGACAGAGGAACTATAATTCACCCCTCCACTTT.

The chain uses TRBV6-5 and TRBJ1-5; 7 bases line up with TRBD1. Germline CDR1 and CDR2: MNHEY and SVGAGI. The CDR3 runs 15 residues. J was trimmed by 0 bases and V by 6 bases; bases with no gene match: 5. In DNA, the CDR3 is TGTGCCAGCAGAAAGGGGACAGTTAGCAATCAGCCCCAGCATTTT. Translation: CASRKGTVSNQPQHF.

V usage is TRBV7-2 and J usage is TRBJ2-1; the match to TRBD1 covers 7 bases. Germline V gives CDR1 SGHTA, CDR2 FQGNSA. The CDR3 runs to 15 residues. V trimming: 7 bases; J trimming: 5 bases; junction bases outside the gene matches: 11. For the CDR3, the DNA is TGTGCCAGCACTGTACGGACAGGATCCAACAATGAGCAGTTCTTC. It yields the protein CASTVRTGSNNEQFF.

This sequence joins TRBV7-9 and TRBJ1-5; the match to TRBD1 covers 7 bases. V shed 6 bases and J 1 base; nucleotides not matched to a gene: 3. Germline V gene data show CDR1 as SEHNR and CDR2 as FQNEAQ (reference sequence). The CDR3 loop spans 14 amino acids. CDR3 region: CASSPGGSNQPQHF. CDR3 DNA: TGTGCCAGCAGTCCAGGGGGGAGCAATCAGCCCCAGCATTTT.

The chain recombines TRBV5-6 with TRBJ2-6; 8 nucleotides align to TRBD2. The V gene end was trimmed by 7 bases and the J gene end by 0 bases; junction bases not matched to a gene: 9. Germline loops: CDR1 SGHDT, CDR2 YYEEEE. This CDR3 comprises 17 residues. CDR3 sequence (DNA): TGTGCCAGCGGTCTAGCGGGTAGGAGCTCTGGGGCCAACGTCCTGACTTTC. It encodes CASGLAGRSSGANVLTF.

This chain joins TRBV5-6 and TRBJ1-2, with D maybe TRBD1 (6 bases). The germline V gene has CDR1 SGHDT and CDR2 YYEEEE. This CDR3 is 14 amino acids long. Trimming removed 6 bases at V and 8 bases at J, with 20 bases between. DNA for the CDR3: TGTGCCAGCAACCTACAACTCCAACAGGGCGGCTACACCTTC. This codes for CASNLQLQQGGYTF.

V usage is TRBV19 and J usage is TRBJ1-5; D is uncertain. This CDR3 contains 15 residues. Germline V gene lookup returns CDR1 LNHDA and CDR2 SQIVND (reference sequence). V was cut by 5 bases and J by 0 bases, with 11 bases left in between. CDR3 protein: CASSESEYSNQPQHF. As DNA, the CDR3 is TGTGCCAGTAGTGAAAGTGAGTATAGCAATCAGCCCCAGCATTTT.

The CDR3 coding sequence is TGTGCCAGCAGTTACTCGGGACAGGGGGCTTCACCCCTCCACTTT. Its translation is CASSYSGQGASPLHF. The genes are TRBV6-2 or TRBV6-3 and TRBJ1-6, with 12 bases lining up with TRBD1. Looked up from germline, CDR1 is MNHEY and CDR2 is SVGEGT. The CDR3 is made up of 15 amino acids. With 0 bases clipped from V and 9 bases from J, the junction kept 0 bases outside the gene matches.

The chain carries TRBV11-2 and TRBJ1-4, with 8 bases identical to TRBD1. Unmatched junction bases numbered 13, after V lost 6 bases and J lost 7 bases. The CDR3 has 16 residues. CDR1 SGHAT and CDR2 FQNNGV come from the germline V gene. The CDR3 loop reads CASRGWTGRFSEKLFF. CDR3 DNA: TGTGCCAGCAGAGGATGGACAGGGCGGTTTTCTGAAAAACTGTTTTTT. Complete variable domain (other parts from reference TRBV11-2 and TRBJ1-4): EAGVAQSPRYKIIEKRQSVAFWCNPISGHATLYWYQQILGQGPKLLIQFQNNGVVDDSQLPKDRFSAERLKGVDSTLKIQPAKLEDSAVYLCASRGWTGRFSEKLFFGSGTQLSVL.

The genes are TRBV9 and TRBJ2-1; D may be TRBD2 (7 bases). Germline CDR1 SGDLS, CDR2 YYNGEE. The V gene lost 0 bases and the J gene lost 4 bases, with 17 bases spanning the gap. The CDR3 length is 17 residues. Here the CDR3 DNA reads TGTGCCAGCAGCGTAGGACTTAGAGGGGGAGGGTACAATGAGCAGTTCTTC. Amino acids: CASSVGLRGGGYNEQFF. Looking up the rest from reference TRBV9 and TRBJ2-1 gives the full variable domain: DSGVTQTPKHLITATGQRVTLRCSPRSGDLSVYWYQQSLDQGLQFLIQYYNGEERAKGNILERFSAQQFPDLHSELNLSSLELGDSALYFCASSVGLRGGGYNEQFFGPGTRLTVL.

The chain couples TRBV30 to TRBJ2-7; D uncertain. Trimming shortened V by 4 bases and J by 5 bases, and 9 bases separated the two germline ends. The CDR3 runs 11 residues. The V gene's germline CDR1 is GTSNPN and CDR2 SVGIG (reference sequence). The CDR3 sequence is CAWTTFNEQYF. The CDR3 coding sequence is TGTGCCTGGACCACATTTAACGAGCAGTACTTC.

The chain is built from TRBV11-1 and TRBJ1-1; D is undetermined. The V end lost 5 bases, the J end lost 2 bases, and 9 bases lay between the germline ends. Germline lookup yields CDR1 SGHAT and CDR2 FQDESV (reference sequence). The CDR3 contains 13 residues. The CDR3 loop reads CASSITANTEAFF. The DNA for the CDR3 is TGTGCCAGCAGCATCACAGCTAACACTGAAGCTTTCTTT.

In DNA, the CDR3 is TGTGCCAGTAGTAGAGGAACAGGTAACAATGAGCAGTTCTTC. It encodes CASSRGTGNNEQFF. This rearrangement joins TRBV19 to TRBJ2-1; tentatively, D is TRBD1 (5 bases). The germline gives CDR1 LNHDA, CDR2 SQIVND (reference sequence). This CDR3 is 14 amino acids long. V lost 4 bases, J lost 5 bases, and 12 bases lay in between.

The chain uses TRBV4-2 and TRBJ1-5, with D possibly matching TRBD1 (6 bases). V lost 0 bases and J lost 6, with 12 bases in between. Germline CDR1 LGHNA, CDR2 YNFKEQ. The CDR3 is made up of 15 amino acids. This CDR3 is CASSQEVRGPQPQHF. CDR3 DNA sequence: TGTGCCAGCAGCCAAGAGGTCAGGGGTCCTCAGCCCCAGCATTTT.

This clone was seen only a few times. V usage is TRBV3-1 (or the pseudogene TRBV3-2) and J usage is TRBJ1-5; perhaps TRBD1 as D (6 bases). The CDR3 covers 15 residues. The germline gives CDR1 LGHDT, CDR2 YNNKEL (reference sequence). V was cut by 0 bases and J by 7 bases, with 13 bases left in between. DNA for the CDR3: TGTGCCAGCAGCCAAGATCAAGGGAGGGGGCAGCCCCAGCATTTT. It specifies CASSQDQGRGQPQHF.

This rearrangement joins TRBV23-1 to TRBJ2-3; 9 nucleotides align to TRBD1. Being an ORF, TRBV23-1 has a function that is uncertain. This CDR3 contains 16 residues. J gave up 7 bases and V 6 bases, and 14 bases lay outside the gene matches. The CDR3 spells CASRPFMTGGTHTQYF. Written as DNA, the CDR3 is TGCGCCAGCAGACCCTTTATGACAGGGGGAACGCATACGCAGTATTTT.

This sequence joins TRBV3-1 (or the pseudogene TRBV3-2) and TRBJ1-2; D is unclear. The germline gives CDR1 LGHDT, CDR2 YNNKEL (reference sequence). Trimming took off 1 base at V and 8 bases at J, with 11 bases between the two ends. CDR3 length equals 13 residues. The CDR3 protein is CASSQVTTGGYTF. Here the CDR3 DNA reads TGTGCCAGCAGCCAAGTCACTACGGGGGGCTACACCTTC.

The V call is TRBV30, the J call TRBJ1-1, with TRBD1 matching 7 bases. Per the germline V gene, CDR1 is GTSNPN and CDR2 is SVGIG (reference sequence). The ends lost 4 bases at V and 0 bases at J; junction bases unmatched: 8. This CDR3 has 15 residues. The CDR3 DNA reads as TGTGCCTGGACCCGGACAGGAGCCATGAACACTGAAGCTTTCTTT. It translates to CAWTRTGAMNTEAFF.

The V call is TRBV6-5, the J call TRBJ1-2; 8 bases match TRBD1. Trimming cost V 7 bases and J 1 base; bases outside gene matches: 5. The CDR3 extends over 14 amino acids. Germline CDR1 and CDR2: MNHEY and SVGAGI. The DNA for the CDR3 is TGTGCCAGCACCGACAGGGGTCGTAACTATGGCTACACCTTC. Translated: CASTDRGRNYGYTF.

The chain uses TRBV19 and TRBJ2-1, with a weak D call TRBD2 (6 bases). The V gene's germline CDR1 is LNHDA and CDR2 SQIVND (reference sequence). This CDR3 is built from 15 residues. Trimming shortened V by 4 bases and J by 1 base, and 11 bases separated the two germline ends. CDR3 residues: CASSRYAGSYNEQFF. The CDR3 coding sequence is TGTGCCAGTAGTAGGTATGCGGGATCCTACAATGAGCAGTTCTTC.

This clone has a single count. The chain recombines TRBV29-1 with TRBJ2-1; the D gene is possibly TRBD1 (5 bases). The V gene's germline CDR1 is SQVTM and CDR2 ANQGSEA. Trimming took off 2 bases at V and 4 bases at J, with 15 bases between the two ends. This CDR3 has 15 amino acids. This CDR3 is CSVEKGETIYNEQFF. The CDR3 DNA is TGCAGCGTTGAAAAAGGGGAAACTATATACAATGAGCAGTTCTTC.

This clone was counted once. The chain links TRBV29-1 to TRBJ1-4; unclear D gene. This CDR3 comprises 12 residues. The germline gives CDR1 SQVTM, CDR2 ANQGSEA. With 4 bases removed from V and 8 bases from J, the gap between germline ends came to 11 bases. The CDR3 loop is CSVGLGGEKLFF. CDR3 bases: TGCAGCGTTGGGTTAGGAGGAGAAAAACTGTTTTTT.

The chain combines TRBV5-1 with TRBJ1-2, with TRBD1 matching 12 bases. Germline CDR1 and CDR2: SGHRS and YFSETQ. The CDR3 is made up of 15 amino acids. J gave up 8 bases and V 0 bases, and 5 bases lay outside the gene matches. CDR3 bases: TGCGCCAGCAGCTTGGATGGGACAGGGGGCCTAGGCTACACCTTC. Translation gives CASSLDGTGGLGYTF.

This clone was observed once. The chain recombines TRBV5-1 with TRBJ2-1; a weak D match, TRBD2 (6 bases). The CDR3 runs to 14 residues. V lost 0 bases to trimming and J lost 9 bases, with 13 bases between them. Germline values: CDR1 SGHRS, CDR2 YFSETQ. The DNA for the CDR3 is TGCGCCAGCAGCTTGGGGCGGGGACTGGGTGAGCAGTTCTTC. It yields the protein CASSLGRGLGEQFF.

The chain links TRBV6-5 to TRBJ1-4; no clear D gene. V was clipped by 8 bases and J by 0 bases, with 7 bases between them. This CDR3 is 13 amino acids long. The V gene's germline CDR1 is MNHEY and CDR2 SVGAGI. The CDR3 sequence is CASLHPTNEKLFF. For the CDR3, the DNA is TGTGCCAGCTTACACCCAACTAATGAAAAACTGTTTTTT.

The chain couples TRBV7-2 to TRBJ2-7; D uncertain. The CDR3 spans 14 residues. Trimming took 1 base from V and 3 from J, leaving 10 bases between them. The germline gives CDR1 SGHTA, CDR2 FQGNSA. The CDR3 here is CASSLVAQDYEQYF. CDR3 bases: TGTGCCAGCAGCTTAGTGGCGCAGGACTACGAGCAGTACTTC. Drawing the rest from reference TRBV7-2 and TRBJ2-7, the complete variable domain is GAGVSQSPSNKVTEKGKDVELRCDPISGHTALYWYRQSLGQGLEFLIYFQGNSAPDKSGLPSDRFSAERTGGSVSTLTIQRTQQEDSAVYLCASSLVAQDYEQYFGPGTRLTVT.

The CDR3 sequence: CASSLTAGQGVYGYTF. The CDR3 nucleotides read TGTGCCAGCAGCTTAACTGCGGGACAGGGGGTCTATGGCTACACCTTC. V usage is TRBV7-3 and J usage is TRBJ1-2; TRBD1 matches at 11 bases. Trimming cost V 0 bases and J 4 bases; bases outside gene matches: 4. Germline V gene sequence: CDR1 SGHTA, CDR2 FQGTGA. The CDR3 totals 16 residues.

The chain links TRBV24-1 to TRBJ2-4, with no clear D. Germline V lookup: CDR1 KGHDR, CDR2 SFDVKD. V gave up 2 bases and J gave up 7 bases, with 14 bases separating them. The length of the CDR3 is 15 residues. CDR3 in amino acids: CATSDSAGSPNIQYF. CDR3 DNA sequence: TGTGCCACCAGTGATTCCGCCGGGTCACCCAACATTCAGTACTTC.

The chain joins TRBV2 to TRBJ2-1; 11 bases line up with TRBD2. Per the germline V gene, CDR1 is SNHLY and CDR2 is FYNNEI. J gave up 9 bases and V 6 bases, and 10 bases lay outside the gene matches. CDR3 length: 15 amino acids. The CDR3, as DNA: TGTGCCAGCAGACCCGGGACTAGCGGTTCTCGTGAGCAGTTCTTC. Encoded protein: CASRPGTSGSREQFF. The complete variable domain, with remaining parts taken from reference TRBV2 and TRBJ2-1, reads EPEVTQTPSHQVTQMGQEVILRCVPISNHLYFYWYRQILGQKVEFLVSFYNNEISEKSEIFDDQFSVERPDGSNFTLKIRSTKLEDSAMYFCASRPGTSGSREQFFGPGTRLTVL.

This chain joins TRBV4-3 and TRBJ2-3; tentatively, D is TRBD2 (6 bases). Looked up from germline, CDR1 is LGHNA and CDR2 is YSLEER. V was cut by 3 bases and J by 2 bases, with 15 bases left in between. The CDR3 has 16 amino acids. In DNA form, the CDR3 reads TGCGCCAGCAGCCATAGTATCGGGGGAATCACAGATACGCAGTATTTT. It codes for CASSHSIGGITDTQYF.

V gene TRBV7-2 combines with J gene TRBJ1-6, with 7 nucleotides matching TRBD1. Germline V gene lookup returns CDR1 SGHTA and CDR2 FQGNSA. V was clipped by 5 bases and J by 7 bases; unmatched bases: 8. This CDR3 is built from 15 residues. The CDR3 DNA sequence: TGTGCCAGCAGCAGTTCCGGGACAGAGAATTCACCCCTCCACTTT. Residues: CASSSSGTENSPLHF.